The 15 T cell receptor beta chains in this list originate from one sample, sequenced in a study of Ad26.COV2.S vaccination and SARS-CoV-2 variants. The treatment was: approximately 18 received Ad26.COV2.S at low or high dose, single or two shots; about 5 received placebo; per-sample allocation not given. Samples came from day 63 after the first vaccine or placebo injection. Generated by immunoSEQ multiplex PCR, the TCRdb table keeps only in-frame clones and is missing some. The sample contains fewer than 500,000 clones, approximately 90% of which appear only once. Material: peripheral blood, obtained in a trial of Ad26.COV2.S vaccine versus placebo. The receptors here all came from a person aged 18-60 years who received the Ad26.COV2.S COVID-19 vaccine or a placebo.

V and J are TRBV7-2 and TRBJ2-7, with a weak D call TRBD2 (6 bases). The CDR3 consists of 15 residues. V lost 0 bases to trimming and J lost 12 bases, with 21 bases between them. Germline V lookup: CDR1 SGHTA, CDR2 FQGNSA. The CDR3 sequence is CASSLAGGIGQGTYF. In DNA form, the CDR3 reads TGTGCCAGCAGCTTAGCGGGAGGAATAGGACAAGGGACGTACTTC.

This clone has just one count. The V call is TRBV20-1, the J call TRBJ2-3; D unresolved. This CDR3 is built from 11 residues. Trimming took 1 base from V and 9 from J, leaving 8 bases between them. CDR1 is DFQATT and CDR2 is SNEGSKA in the germline V gene (reference sequence). CDR3 coding DNA: TGCAGTGCTAGAGTTCAGAACACGCAGTATTTT. Protein sequence: CSARVQNTQYF.

The V gene is TRBV10-1, the J gene TRBJ2-7, with 15 bases identical to TRBD2. The germline gives CDR1 WNHNN, CDR2 SYGVQD (reference sequence). The CDR3 consists of 20 residues. V trimming: 1 base; J trimming: 4 bases; junction bases outside the gene matches: 14. The CDR3 nucleotides read TGCGCCAGCAGTGAGTACGTACCGGGACTAGCGGGAGGATTCCGATACGAGCAGTACTTC. This gives the protein CASSEYVPGLAGGFRYEQYF.

This clone was observed a few times. The gene calls are TRBV7-2 and TRBJ2-1; a weak D match, TRBD2 (6 bases). This CDR3 spans 18 amino acids. CDR1 is SGHTA, CDR2 FQGNSA, per germline. Trimming took 2 bases from V and 0 from J, leaving 17 bases between them. For the CDR3, the DNA is TGTGCCAGCAGCTTACCGGTCCGGGACTCTAGCTCCTACAATGAGCAGTTCTTC. Protein: CASSLPVRDSSSYNEQFF.

This rearrangement joins TRBV11-2 to TRBJ2-1; 8 positions match TRBD2. Unmatched junction bases numbered 7, after V lost 3 bases and J lost 0 bases. This CDR3 comprises 17 residues. Germline CDR1 is SGHAT and CDR2 is FQNNGV. The CDR3 loop is CASSFEGLAGSYNEQFF. For the CDR3, the DNA is TGTGCCAGCAGCTTTGAAGGCCTAGCGGGCTCCTACAATGAGCAGTTCTTC.

The chain is built from TRBV5-1 and TRBJ2-1, with 7 bases lining up with TRBD1. Losses at the gene ends were 1 base for V and 5 bases for J; bases not matched to a gene: 6. The germline V gene encodes CDR1 SGHRS and CDR2 YFSETQ. This CDR3 has 15 amino acids. The CDR3 DNA reads as TGCGCCAGCAGCTTGACAGGGGCACAGGACAATGAGCAGTTCTTC. Translating it yields CASSLTGAQDNEQFF.

This chain uses TRBV7-8 with TRBJ2-1, with 8 bases lining up with TRBD2. CDR3 length equals 17 residues. Germline CDR1 SGHVS, CDR2 FQNEAQ. Trimming cost V 5 bases and J 2 bases; bases outside gene matches: 11. The DNA for the CDR3 is TGTGCCAGCAGCCCTTTGGATAGCGGGATGGCCTACAATGAGCAGTTCTTC. Its protein product is CASSPLDSGMAYNEQFF.

The chain uses TRBV4-1 and TRBJ2-7; 10 nucleotides align to TRBD1. The CDR3 length is 15 residues. The V gene's germline CDR1 is MGHRA and CDR2 YSYEKL. V lost 2 bases and J lost 3; bases outside the gene matches: 4. The chain's CDR3 is CASSQTGQGSYEQYF. DNA for the CDR3: TGCGCCAGCAGCCAAACGGGACAGGGGAGCTACGAGCAGTACTTC.

This clone is a singleton in its sample. The chain couples TRBV4-3 to TRBJ2-7, with 10 positions matching TRBD2. The V gene end was trimmed by 0 bases and the J gene end by 3 bases; junction bases not matched to a gene: 2. The CDR3 is 15 residues long. Per the germline V gene, CDR1 is LGHNA and CDR2 is YSLEER. CDR3 sequence: CASSQETSGIYEQYF. The CDR3 nucleotides read TGCGCCAGCAGCCAAGAAACTAGCGGGATCTACGAGCAGTACTTC.

The chain joins TRBV4-3 to TRBJ2-2; the match to TRBD2 covers 9 bases. Germline loops: CDR1 LGHNA, CDR2 YSLEER. This CDR3 contains 17 residues. Trimming cost V 6 bases and J 6 bases; bases outside gene matches: 14. CDR3 sequence reads: CASRSLLSGSRAGELFF. DNA for the CDR3: TGCGCCAGCAGAAGTTTACTTAGCGGGAGCAGGGCCGGGGAGCTGTTTTTT.

Only one count was recorded for this clone. V and J are TRBV4-3 and TRBJ1-3; no firm D call. CDR3 length: 15 residues. V lost 4 bases and J lost 0, with 10 bases in between. From germline, CDR1 is LGHNA and CDR2 YSLEER. The CDR3 reads CASSRGFSSGNTIYF. For the CDR3, the DNA is TGCGCCAGCAGCCGAGGGTTCTCCTCTGGAAACACCATATATTTT.

The chain recombines TRBV4-2 with TRBJ1-5; tentative D call: TRBD1 (5 bases). Germline loops: CDR1 LGHNA, CDR2 YNFKEQ. Trimming took 4 bases from V and 1 from J, leaving 8 bases between them. This CDR3 has 14 residues. CDR3 loop: CASSPRDSNQPQHF. CDR3 nucleotides: TGTGCCAGCAGCCCCCGGGACAGCAATCAGCCCCAGCATTTT.

The chain has TRBV7-9 and TRBJ2-5; no clear D gene. The germline V gene encodes CDR1 SEHNR and CDR2 FQNEAQ (reference sequence). Between the trimmed V and J ends, which lost 9 bases and 2 bases, there was a span of 4 bases. The CDR3 is made up of 10 amino acids. CDR3 nucleotide sequence: TGTGCCAGTGCACAAGAGACCCAGTACTTC. As protein: CASAQETQYF.

This chain connects TRBV4-3 to TRBJ2-1, with D maybe TRBD2 (6 bases). The germline V gene encodes CDR1 LGHNA and CDR2 YSLEER. The germline V and J ends were trimmed by 1 base and 0 bases, with 10 bases remaining between them. There are 16 residues in the CDR3. The CDR3 reads CASSQVFGSSYNEQFF. DNA of the CDR3: TGCGCCAGCAGCCAAGTTTTCGGGAGCTCCTACAATGAGCAGTTCTTC.

The V and J genes are TRBV5-4 and TRBJ1-2; D perhaps matches TRBD1 (6 bases). The CDR3 is 14 amino acids. From germline, CDR1 is SGHNT and CDR2 YYREEE (reference sequence). Trimming shortened V by 5 bases and J by 2 bases, and 13 bases separated the two germline ends. CDR3 DNA sequence: TGTGCCAGCAGGTATCTGGGGGCCAACTATGGCTACACCTTC. Translated, it gives CASRYLGANYGYTF.